Listed below are T cell receptor beta chains from one sample, sequenced in a study of T cells in Graves' hyperthyroidism and ophthalmopathy. TCRdb re-derived calls from the multiplex PCR reads in MiXCR, one entry per CDR3 protein. The sample consists of fewer than 850,000 distinct CDR3 sequences, 17% of them appearing once. The sequencing sample was made of blood. The receptors were gathered from a man in his fifties or sixties with Graves' hyperthyroidism. Both conserved end residues are part of each CDR3. A D gene is named only where the DNA matches it firmly. Expanded clones are given a class, and other clones once, few, many or no size at all.

V	D	size	J	DNA	CDR3
TRBV12-3/TRBV12-4	-	many	TRBJ1-1	TGTGCCAGCAGGGGTGAGGGAAGGAACACTGAAGCTTTCTTT	CASRGEGRNTEAFF
TRBV11-1	-	many	TRBJ1-5	TGTGCCAGCAGATACGCGACAGGTTCGAATCAGCCCCAGCATTTT	CASRYATGSNQPQHF
TRBV18	-	many	TRBJ2-7	TGTGCCAGCTCACTTTCTGGACAGTCTCGAGAGTACTTC	CASSLSGQSREYF
TRBV6-2/TRBV6-3	TRBD1	many	TRBJ2-7	TGTGCCAGCATGACCGGGACAGGGGACGAGCAGTACTTC	CASMTGTGDEQYF
TRBV2	-	-	TRBJ2-2	TGTGCCAGCAGTGGCTCCGGGACTGATAACACCGGGGAGCTGTTTTTT	CASSGSGTDNTGELFF
TRBV11-2	TRBD1	-	TRBJ2-2	TGTGCCAGCAGCGCGGGACAGGGGGCCTCGTGGGGGGAGCTGTTTTTT	CASSAGQGASWGELFF
TRBV28	-	many	TRBJ2-1	TGTGCCAGCAGTTTACCCCAAACAGGACACAATGAGCAGTTCTTC	CASSLPQTGHNEQFF
TRBV7-3	TRBD1	-	TRBJ2-1	TGTGCCAGCAGCCCCTCGACAGGGGTCGGATCTGGTGAGCAGTTCTTC	CASSPSTGVGSGEQFF
TRBV5-1	TRBD1	-	TRBJ2-1	TGCGCCAGCAGCTTGCTCCCCCCGGGACAGATGAATGAGCAGTTCTTC	CASSLLPPGQMNEQFF
TRBV28	TRBD2	many	TRBJ2-7	TGTGCCAGCAGTTTGGGACTAGCGGGAGTAAACGAGCAGTACTTC	CASSLGLAGVNEQYF
TRBV11-2	TRBD2	many	TRBJ2-5	TGTGCCAGCAGCTTTGAGGTCTGGTCTAGCGGGCCTCAAGAGACCCAGTACTTC	CASSFEVWSSGPQETQYF
TRBV27	-	many	TRBJ2-2	TGTGCCAGCAAATCGGACCAGAACACCGGGGAGCTGTTTTTT	CASKSDQNTGELFF
TRBV7-7	-	many	TRBJ2-7	TGTGCTAGCAGCTTGAGGACGGACGTTTGGCAGTACTTC	CASSLRTDVWQYF
TRBV18	-	many	TRBJ2-5	TGTGCCAGCTCCCCAAGTCAATCAGAGACCCAGTACTTC	CASSPSQSETQYF
TRBV28	TRBD1	many	TRBJ1-5	TGTGCCAGCAGCCCACCGGGACAGGGAGGTGACAATCAGCCCCAGCATTTT	CASSPPGQGGDNQPQHF
TRBV28	TRBD1	many	TRBJ2-5	TGTGCCAGCAGCAGTCCCGGGACAGGGTTGGAGACCCAGTACTTC	CASSSPGTGLETQYF
TRBV7-9	-	many	TRBJ1-4	TGTGCCAGCAGCCCGTGGACCGAACGCCTAAATGAAAAACTGTTTTTT	CASSPWTERLNEKLFF
TRBV24-1	-	many	TRBJ2-1	TGTGCCACCAGTGGTTCCGACTCGTCCAATGAGCAGTTCTTC	CATSGSDSSNEQFF
TRBV19	-	many	TRBJ1-5	TGTGCCAGTAGTCCAGGGACGGGGCATTGGTGGCCCCAGCATTTT	CASSPGTGHWWPQHF
TRBV6-5	-	few	TRBJ2-7	TGTGCCAGCAGTTACCTAGGCACGGAGGACTACGAGCAGTACTTC	CASSYLGTEDYEQYF
TRBV6-1	-	once	TRBJ1-2	TGTGCCAGCAACTCCACAGGGAGGTTTGGCTACACCTTC	CASNSTGRFGYTF
TRBV7-9	-	few	TRBJ1-2	TGTGCCAGCAGCCCCGGGGGCGCGGAGGGCTACACCTTC	CASSPGGAEGYTF
TRBV6-1	TRBD2	-	TRBJ2-1	TGTGCCAGCATGTCGAGTACGGGAGGGCGCTACAATGAGCAGTTCTTC	CASMSSTGGRYNEQFF
TRBV7-3	-	-	TRBJ1-5	TGTGCCAGCAGCGCGGGGGGGGTCAATAGCAATCAGCCCCAGCATTTT	CASSAGGVNSNQPQHF
TRBV29-1	-	once	TRBJ2-7	TGCAGCGTGGAGGGCCAGAGATCCTACGAGCAGTACTTC	CSVEGQRSYEQYF
TRBV15	TRBD2	few	TRBJ2-1	TGTGCCACCAGCAGAGATCGGCTAGCGGGATCTAATGAGCAGTTCTTC	CATSRDRLAGSNEQFF
TRBV28	-	many	TRBJ1-5	TGTGCCAGCAGTTTACCTCGGGGTCAGCCCCAGCATTTT	CASSLPRGQPQHF
TRBV7-9	TRBD2	many	TRBJ2-7	TGTGCCAGCAGCCGACCGGGAGGGTCCTACGAGCAGTACTTC	CASSRPGGSYEQYF
TRBV5-1	TRBD1	-	TRBJ2-5	TGCGCCAGCAGACCAACAGGGGGCACCCAAGAGACCCAGTACTTC	CASRPTGGTQETQYF
TRBV4-1	-	-	TRBJ2-7	TGCGCCAGCAGCCATGTGGAGGACTACGAGCAGTACTTC	CASSHVEDYEQYF
TRBV10-3	TRBD1	many	TRBJ1-6	TGTGCCATCACCGAATCGACAGGGGCCTATAATTCACCCCTCCACTTT	CAITESTGAYNSPLHF
TRBV7-9	-	-	TRBJ2-7	TGTGCCAGCAGCTTAGACGATCCAGGATCCTACGAGCAGTACTTC	CASSLDDPGSYEQYF
TRBV3-1	-	many	TRBJ1-1	TGTGCCAGCAGCGAACAGGGCCCCGCCGAAGCTTTCTTT	CASSEQGPAEAFF